The T cell receptor beta chain under discussion was sequenced for a study of shared clonotypes between healthy human individuals. Study-wide results and limits: In this cohort, only blood was sampled, and tissue repertoires likely differ.

This CDR3 has 17 residues. Germline V lookup: CDR1 SGHNT, CDR2 YYREEE (reference sequence). Trimming shortened V by 5 bases and J by 2 bases, and 21 bases separated the two germline ends. Researchers ran the assay at a deep level. Profiling relied on immunoSEQ multiplex PCR, and the TCRdb table lists in-frame clones only, not all of them. The top ten hold about 0.13% of the sample, which has 2 million to 3 million clones, 90% to 95% seen once. As regards this clone: The antigen remains unidentified.

V and J are TRBV5-4 and TRBJ2-3, with D perhaps TRBD2 (7 bases). The sequence was collected from a man between 18 and 35 years old in good health. The sequencing input was naive CD4+ T cells sorted from blood. Subset given: CD45RA+ positively selected. CDR3 region: CASSRGGATAYTDTQYF. The CDR3 nucleotides read TGTGCCAGCAGTCGCGGGGGCGCCACCGCTTACACAGATACGCAGTATTTT.